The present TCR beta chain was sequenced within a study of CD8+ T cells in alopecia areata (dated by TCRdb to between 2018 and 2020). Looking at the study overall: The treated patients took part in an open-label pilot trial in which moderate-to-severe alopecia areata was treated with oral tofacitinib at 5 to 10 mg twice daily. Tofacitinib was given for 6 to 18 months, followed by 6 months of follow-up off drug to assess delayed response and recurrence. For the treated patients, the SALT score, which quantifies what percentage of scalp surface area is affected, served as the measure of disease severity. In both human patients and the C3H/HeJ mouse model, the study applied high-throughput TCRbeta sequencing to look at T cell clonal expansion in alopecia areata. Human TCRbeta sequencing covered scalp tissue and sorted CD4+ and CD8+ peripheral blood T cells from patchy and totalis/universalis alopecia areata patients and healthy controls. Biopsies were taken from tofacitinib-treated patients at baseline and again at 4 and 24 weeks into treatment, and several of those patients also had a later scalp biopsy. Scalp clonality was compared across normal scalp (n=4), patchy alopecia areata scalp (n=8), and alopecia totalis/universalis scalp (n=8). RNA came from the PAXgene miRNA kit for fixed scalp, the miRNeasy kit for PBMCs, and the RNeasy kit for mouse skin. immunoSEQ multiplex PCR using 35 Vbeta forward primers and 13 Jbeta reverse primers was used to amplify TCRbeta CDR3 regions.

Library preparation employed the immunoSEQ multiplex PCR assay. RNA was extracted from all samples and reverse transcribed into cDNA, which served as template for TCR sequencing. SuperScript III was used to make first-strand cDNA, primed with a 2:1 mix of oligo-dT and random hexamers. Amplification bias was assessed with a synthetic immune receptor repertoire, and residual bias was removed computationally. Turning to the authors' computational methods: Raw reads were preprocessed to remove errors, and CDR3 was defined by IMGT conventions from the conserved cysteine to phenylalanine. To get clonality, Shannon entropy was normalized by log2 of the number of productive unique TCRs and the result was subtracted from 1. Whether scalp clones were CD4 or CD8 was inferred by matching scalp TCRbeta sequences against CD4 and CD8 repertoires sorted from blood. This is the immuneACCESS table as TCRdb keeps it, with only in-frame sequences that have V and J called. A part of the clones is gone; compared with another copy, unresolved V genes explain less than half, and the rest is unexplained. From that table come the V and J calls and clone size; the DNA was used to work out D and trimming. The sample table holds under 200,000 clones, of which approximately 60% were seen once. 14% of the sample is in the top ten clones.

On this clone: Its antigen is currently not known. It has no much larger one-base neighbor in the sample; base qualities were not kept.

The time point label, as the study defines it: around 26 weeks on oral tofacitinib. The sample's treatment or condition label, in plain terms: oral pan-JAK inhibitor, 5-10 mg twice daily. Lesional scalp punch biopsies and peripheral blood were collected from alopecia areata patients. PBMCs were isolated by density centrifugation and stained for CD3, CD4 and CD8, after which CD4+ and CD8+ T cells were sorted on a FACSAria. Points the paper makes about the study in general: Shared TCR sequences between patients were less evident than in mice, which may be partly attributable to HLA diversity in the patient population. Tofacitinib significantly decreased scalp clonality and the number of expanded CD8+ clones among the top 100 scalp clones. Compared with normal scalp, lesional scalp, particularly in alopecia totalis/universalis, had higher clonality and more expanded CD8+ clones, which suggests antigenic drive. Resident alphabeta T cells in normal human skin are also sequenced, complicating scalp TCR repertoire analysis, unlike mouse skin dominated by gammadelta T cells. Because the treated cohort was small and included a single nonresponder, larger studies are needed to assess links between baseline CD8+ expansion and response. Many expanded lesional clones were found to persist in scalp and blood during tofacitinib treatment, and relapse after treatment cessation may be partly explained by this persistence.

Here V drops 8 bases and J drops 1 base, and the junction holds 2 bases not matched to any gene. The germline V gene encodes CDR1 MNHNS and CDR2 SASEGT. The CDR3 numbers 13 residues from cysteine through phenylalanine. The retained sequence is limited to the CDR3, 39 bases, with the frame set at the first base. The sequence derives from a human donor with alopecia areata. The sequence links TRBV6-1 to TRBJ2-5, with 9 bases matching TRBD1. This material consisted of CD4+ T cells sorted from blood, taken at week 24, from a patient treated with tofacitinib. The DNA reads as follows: TGTGCCAGCGGGGGACAGGGCCAAGAGACCCAGTACTTC. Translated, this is CASGGQGQETQYF.